The text below deals with one T cell receptor (beta chain). Sequencing was performed with immunoSEQ multiplex PCR; in TCRdb, only in-frame clones are kept and a portion is missing. There are 720,000 or so clones in the sample; 75% to 90% occur only once, and over 0.008% lies in the top ten. The sample originates from a study of shared T cell receptors in the human thymus. CDR1 and CDR2 (germline): SGHAT, FQNNGV. This CDR3 is built from 13 residues. V lost 0 bases, J lost 5 bases, and 7 bases lay in between. These data were also filed under a second study, of human thymus T cells. That paper adds: Corrective surgery for congenital heart defects was being performed on the healthy Finnish infants who were the donors. During corrective heart surgery, resections were taken, and the thymus tissue came from them. Apparent bias marked the V and J gene usage of thymic and blood repertoires.

This sequence originates from a girl less than two years old with a congenital heart defect. Sequences were obtained from thymocytes. The chain has TRBV11-2 and TRBJ1-2; D is uncertain. In DNA form, the CDR3 reads TGTGCCAGCAGCTTAGAGCGGAAGTATGGCTACACCTTC. Translating it yields CASSLERKYGYTF.